The 8 T cell receptor beta chains presented below share a single source sample, sequenced in a study of T cell responses to AZD1222 COVID-19 vaccine. Clones were read by immunoSEQ multiplex PCR, and TCRdb kept only the in-frame ones, dropping some. The table includes 65,000 to 95,000 clones, about 85% detected once. Source: peripheral blood, taken on day 0 of AZD1222 vaccination. These receptors originate from an adult in good health.

This chain uses TRBV11-3 with TRBJ2-5, with D perhaps being TRBD1 or TRBD2 (5 bases each). Trimming removed 5 bases from V and 5 bases from J, with 15 bases in between. Germline CDR1 and CDR2: SGHNT and YENEEA. The CDR3 runs to 14 residues. The chain's CDR3 is CASSPEGISETQYF. CDR3 nucleotides: TGTGCCAGCAGCCCCGAGGGGATTAGTGAGACCCAGTACTTC.

CDR3 in amino acids: CASSLEYSNQPQHF. Written as DNA, the CDR3 is TGTGCCAGCAGTCTGGAGTATAGCAATCAGCCCCAGCATTTT. The chain employs TRBV6-5 and TRBJ1-5; D unclear. CDR1 and CDR2 (germline): MNHEY, SVGAGI. V lost 5 bases, J lost 0 bases, and 8 bases lay in between. The CDR3 totals 14 residues.

The chain couples TRBV5-6 to TRBJ1-2; D may be TRBD1 (6 bases). This CDR3 contains 16 residues. CDR1 is SGHDT, CDR2 YYEEEE, per germline. V lost 4 bases to trimming and J lost 0 bases, with 16 bases between them. The CDR3 sequence: CASSAVGGPANYGYTF. The CDR3 coding sequence is TGTGCCAGCAGCGCCGTCGGGGGCCCCGCTAACTATGGCTACACCTTC.

The gene calls are TRBV6-5 and TRBJ2-7; a possible D gene is TRBD2 (7 bases). Germline V gives CDR1 MNHEY, CDR2 SVGAGI. The germline V and J ends were trimmed by 5 bases and 4 bases, with 15 bases remaining between them. CDR3 length equals 14 residues. CDR3 bases: TGTGCCAGCAGTCTCCGGGGGGCGGTATACGAGCAGTACTTC. Translating gives CASSLRGAVYEQYF.

The V gene is TRBV27, the J gene TRBJ1-1, with D maybe TRBD1 (6 bases). Germline V gene lookup returns CDR1 MNHEY and CDR2 SMNVEV (reference sequence). The CDR3 spans 14 residues. V was clipped by 3 bases and J by 0 bases, with 8 bases between them. The CDR3 nucleotides are TGTGCCAGCAGTTTCGGGACACTGAACACTGAAGCTTTCTTT. Translated, it gives CASSFGTLNTEAFF.

The rearrangement uses TRBV7-2 and TRBJ1-6; no reliable D call. The V end was cut by 7 bases, the J end by 7 bases, with 11 bases between. The CDR3 consists of 13 residues. Looked up from germline, CDR1 is SGHTA and CDR2 is FQGNSA. The CDR3 nucleotides are TGTGCCAGCACCCCCTCTCCAAATTCACCCCTCCACTTT. The encoded protein is CASTPSPNSPLHF. Supplemented by reference TRBV7-2 and TRBJ1-6, the full variable domain reads GAGVSQSPSNKVTEKGKDVELRCDPISGHTALYWYRQSLGQGLEFLIYFQGNSAPDKSGLPSDRFSAERTGGSVSTLTIQRTQQEDSAVYLCASTPSPNSPLHFGNGTRLTVT.

The chain recombines TRBV5-4 with TRBJ2-1, with 8 bases fitting TRBD1. The CDR3 runs 15 residues. With V trimmed by 4 bases and J by 0 bases, 3 bases remained unmatched. In germline, CDR1 is SGHNT, CDR2 YYREEE (reference sequence). The CDR3 reads CASSLQGGSYNEQFF. The CDR3 bases are TGTGCCAGCAGCCTACAGGGGGGCTCCTACAATGAGCAGTTCTTC.

The genes are TRBV10-2 and TRBJ1-6; D gene uncertain. CDR3 length equals 14 residues. Between the trimmed V and J ends, which lost 6 bases and 6 bases, there was a span of 12 bases. CDR1 and CDR2 (germline): WSHSY, SAAADI. The CDR3 nucleotides read TGCGCCAGCAGCACAGCCTCGGTTAATTCACCCCTCCACTTT. It specifies CASSTASVNSPLHF.